This T cell receptor beta chain was recovered during a study of blood T cell repertoires in COVID-19. Libraries were prepared by immunoSEQ multiplex PCR; TCRdb keeps only in-frame clonotypes and omits some of them. The repertoire consists of about 200,000 clones, with just under 85% occurring once and the leading ten covering roughly 0.91%. The germline V gene encodes CDR1 LNHDA and CDR2 SQIVND (reference sequence). The CDR3 totals 16 residues. V shed 4 bases, J shed 10 bases, and the junction held 16 bases outside the gene matches. The chain uses TRBV19 and TRBJ1-1; 9 nucleotides align to TRBD1. The source material was peripheral blood. The TCR was taken from a man between 60 and 75 years old with COVID-19, enrolled during active disease. CDR3 region: CASSSRTGEPWGVAFF. The CDR3 DNA is TGTGCCAGTAGTAGCAGGACAGGGGAGCCTTGGGGTGTAGCTTTCTTT.